The source of this T cell receptor beta chain is a study of graft-versus-host responses after intestinal transplantation. Study-level information: Recipients uniformly received anti-thymocyte globulin induction, followed by tacrolimus and steroids for about 3 years.

Losses at the gene ends were 5 bases for V and 5 bases for J; bases not matched to a gene: 15. CDR1 and CDR2 (germline): SGHAT, FQNNGV. CDR3 length: 17 residues. Sequenced by immunoSEQ multiplex PCR; TCRdb stores in-frame clones only, minus some. The sample carries 85,000 to 110,000 clones, roughly 93% recorded once. A word on this clone: The antigen is unknown.

The material sequenced was unstimulated CD8+ T cells sorted from spleen or lymph node cells, taken before intestinal transplant. The receptor's source is a human donor who received an intestinal transplant. J is TRBJ2-1 and V is TRBV11-2; 7 bases align to TRBD2. DNA of the CDR3: TGTGCCAGCAGCCCCCAGTCAAGCGGGACTCCCCACAATGAGCAGTTCTTC. Translating it yields CASSPQSSGTPHNEQFF.